The T cell receptor beta chain under discussion was sequenced for a study of T cell responses to AZD1222 COVID-19 vaccine. CDR3 size: 17 residues. Germline CDR1 reads SGHAT; CDR2 reads FQNNGV. V dropped 5 bases and J dropped 5 bases, with 21 bases sitting between them. Profiling relied on immunoSEQ multiplex PCR, and the TCRdb table lists in-frame clones only, not all of them. The sample has approximately 110,000 clones; about nine tenths are singletons. Study outcomes and limitations: White British donors predominated, females outnumbered males, and clonal diversity was possibly underestimated. The number of AZD1222 recipients seropositive at baseline was only 5 to 7.

Concerning this clone itself: Its antigen is as yet unknown.

The clonotype was recovered from an adult in good health. This chain uses TRBV11-2 with TRBJ1-4; D gene ambiguous. The sequencing here drew on peripheral blood, taken on day 0 of AZD1222 vaccination. The CDR3 protein is CASSNKGGPLTNEKLFF. The CDR3 DNA is TGTGCCAGCAGCAATAAGGGAGGCCCACTTACGAATGAAAAACTGTTTTTT.